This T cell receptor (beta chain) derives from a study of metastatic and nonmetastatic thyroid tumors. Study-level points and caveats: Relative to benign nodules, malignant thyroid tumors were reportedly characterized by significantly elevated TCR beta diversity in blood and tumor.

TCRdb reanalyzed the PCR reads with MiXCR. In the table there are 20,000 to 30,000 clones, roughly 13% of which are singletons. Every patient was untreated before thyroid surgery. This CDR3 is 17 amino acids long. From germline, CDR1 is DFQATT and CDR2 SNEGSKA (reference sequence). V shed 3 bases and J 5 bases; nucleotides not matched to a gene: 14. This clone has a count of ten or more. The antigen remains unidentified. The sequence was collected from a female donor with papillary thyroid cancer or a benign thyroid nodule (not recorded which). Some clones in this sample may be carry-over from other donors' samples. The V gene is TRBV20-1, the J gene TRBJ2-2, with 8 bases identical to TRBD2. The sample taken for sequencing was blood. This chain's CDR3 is CSASKPTSVVTTGELFF. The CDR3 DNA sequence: TGCAGTGCTAGTAAACCGACTAGCGTGGTGACTACCGGGGAGCTGTTTTTT.